The clone carrying this T cell receptor beta chain appeared a few times. Antigen: not known. This record belongs to a study of cytomegalovirus exposure and HLA in healthy donors. The donors gave bone marrow, and they were healthy. PCR amplification relied on 60 Vbeta primers (plus 13 Jbeta primers). Produced via immunoSEQ multiplex PCR; TCRdb's table is partial and in-frame only. The sample has about 160,000 clones, 70% to 85% seen once. This CDR3 is built from 16 residues. The V gene end was trimmed by 2 bases and the J gene end by 6 bases; junction bases not matched to a gene: 7. The germline V gene encodes CDR1 KGHSH and CDR2 LQKENI. Study-level findings and limits: Accurate HLA-A and HLA-B prediction from TCR beta sequences was reported for most subjects.

The chain links TRBV18 to TRBJ2-1; the match to TRBD2 covers 10 bases. The sequencing sample was made of PBMCs. The TCR originated in a man in his fifties in good health and CMV-seropositive. The CDR3 bases are TGTGCCAGCTCACCATCGGCTAGCGGGGGTGGCAATGAGCAGTTCTTC. This encodes CASSPSASGGGNEQFF. The full variable domain, its missing parts supplied by reference TRBV18 and TRBJ2-1, is NAGVMQNPRHLVRRRGQEARLRCSPMKGHSHVYWYRQLPEEGLKFMVYLQKENIIDESGMPKERFSAEFPKEGPSILRIQQVVRGDSAAYFCASSPSASGGGNEQFFGPGTRLTVL.